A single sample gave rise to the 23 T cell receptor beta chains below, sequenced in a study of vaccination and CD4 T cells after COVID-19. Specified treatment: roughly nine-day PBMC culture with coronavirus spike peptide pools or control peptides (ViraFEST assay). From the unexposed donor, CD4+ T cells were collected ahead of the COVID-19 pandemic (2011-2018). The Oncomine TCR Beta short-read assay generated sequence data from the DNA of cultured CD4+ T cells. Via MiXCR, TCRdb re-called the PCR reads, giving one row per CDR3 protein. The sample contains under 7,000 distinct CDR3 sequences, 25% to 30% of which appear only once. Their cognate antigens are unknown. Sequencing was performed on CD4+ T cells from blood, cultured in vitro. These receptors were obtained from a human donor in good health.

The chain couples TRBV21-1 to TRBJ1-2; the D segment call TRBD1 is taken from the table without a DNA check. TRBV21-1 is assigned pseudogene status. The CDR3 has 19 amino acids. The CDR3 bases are TGTGCCAGCGAGCTACAACACTTTCAGAGGACAGAGATCTCCTATGGCTTCACCTTC. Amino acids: CASELQHFQRTEISYGFTF.

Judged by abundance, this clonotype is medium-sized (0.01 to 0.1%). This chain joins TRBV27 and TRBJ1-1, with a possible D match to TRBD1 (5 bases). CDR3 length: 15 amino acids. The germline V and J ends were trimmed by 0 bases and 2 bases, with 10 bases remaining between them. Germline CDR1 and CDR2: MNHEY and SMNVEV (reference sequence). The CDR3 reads CASSLSLDSNTEAFF. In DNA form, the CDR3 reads TGTGCCAGCAGTTTATCCCTAGACAGCAACACTGAAGCTTTCTTT.

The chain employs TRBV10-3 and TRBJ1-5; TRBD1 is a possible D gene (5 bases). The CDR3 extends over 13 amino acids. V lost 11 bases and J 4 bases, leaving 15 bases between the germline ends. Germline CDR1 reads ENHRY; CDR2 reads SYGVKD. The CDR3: CAAGFRENQPQHF. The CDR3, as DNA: TGTGCCGCCGGATTCAGGGAGAATCAGCCCCAGCATTTT.

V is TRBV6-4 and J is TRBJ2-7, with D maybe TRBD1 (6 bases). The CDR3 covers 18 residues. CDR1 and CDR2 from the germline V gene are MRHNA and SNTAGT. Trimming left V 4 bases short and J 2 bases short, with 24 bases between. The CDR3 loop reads CASSVVDKTGQSPYEQYF. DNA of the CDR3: TGTGCCAGCAGTGTCGTAGACAAAACGGGACAATCACCCTACGAGCAGTACTTC.

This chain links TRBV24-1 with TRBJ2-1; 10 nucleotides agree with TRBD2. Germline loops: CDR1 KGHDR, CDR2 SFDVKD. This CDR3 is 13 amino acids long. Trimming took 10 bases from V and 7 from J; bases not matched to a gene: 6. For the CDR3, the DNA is TGTGCCACGCAGCGGGGGGGCCTGAATGAGCAGTTCTTC. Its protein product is CATQRGGLNEQFF.

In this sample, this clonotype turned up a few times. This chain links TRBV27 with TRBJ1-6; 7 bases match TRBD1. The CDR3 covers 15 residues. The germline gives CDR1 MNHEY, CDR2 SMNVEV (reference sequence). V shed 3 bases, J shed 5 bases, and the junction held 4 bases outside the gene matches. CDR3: CASSLGTDDNSPLHF. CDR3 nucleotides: TGTGCCAGCAGTTTGGGGACAGATGATAATTCACCCCTCCACTTT.

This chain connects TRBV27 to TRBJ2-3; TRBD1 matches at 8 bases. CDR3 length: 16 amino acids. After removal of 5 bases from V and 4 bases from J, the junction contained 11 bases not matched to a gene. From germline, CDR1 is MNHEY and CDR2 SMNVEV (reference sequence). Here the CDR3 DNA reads TGTGCCAGCAGTACCACAGGGGGTAGTTTGGCAGATACGCAGTATTTT. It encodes CASSTTGGSLADTQYF.

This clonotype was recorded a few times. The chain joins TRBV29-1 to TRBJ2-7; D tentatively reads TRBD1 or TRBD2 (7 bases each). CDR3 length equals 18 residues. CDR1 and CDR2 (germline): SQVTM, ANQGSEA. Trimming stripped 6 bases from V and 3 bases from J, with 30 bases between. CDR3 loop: CSVESSGGGRRDHYEQYF. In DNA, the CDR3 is TGCAGCGTAGAATCCTCAGGGGGGGGACGACGGGACCACTACGAGCAGTACTTC.

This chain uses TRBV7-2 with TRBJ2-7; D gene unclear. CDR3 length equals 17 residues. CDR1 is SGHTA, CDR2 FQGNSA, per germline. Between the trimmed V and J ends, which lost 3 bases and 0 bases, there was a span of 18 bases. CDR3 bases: TGTGCCAGCAGCTTTACAACCAGGATTCGCAGCTCCTACGAGCAGTACTTC. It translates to CASSFTTRIRSSYEQYF.

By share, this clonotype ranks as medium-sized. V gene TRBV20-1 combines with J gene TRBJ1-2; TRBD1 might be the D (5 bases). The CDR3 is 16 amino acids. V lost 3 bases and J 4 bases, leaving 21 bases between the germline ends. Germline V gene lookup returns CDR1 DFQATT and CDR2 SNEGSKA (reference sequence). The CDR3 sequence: CSASTAGRDSFYGYTF. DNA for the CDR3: TGCAGTGCTAGTACTGCAGGGCGGGACTCATTCTATGGCTACACCTTC.

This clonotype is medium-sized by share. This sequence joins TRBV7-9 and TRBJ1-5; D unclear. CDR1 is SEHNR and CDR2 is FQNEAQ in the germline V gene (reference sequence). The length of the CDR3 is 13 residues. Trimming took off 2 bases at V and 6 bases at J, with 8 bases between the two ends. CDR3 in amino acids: CASSLKGFQPQHF. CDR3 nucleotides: TGTGCCAGCAGCTTAAAAGGGTTTCAGCCCCAGCATTTT.

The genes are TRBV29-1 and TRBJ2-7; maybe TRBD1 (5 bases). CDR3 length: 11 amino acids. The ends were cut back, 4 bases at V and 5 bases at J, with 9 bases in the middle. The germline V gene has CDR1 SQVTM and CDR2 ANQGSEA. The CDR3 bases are TGCAGCGTTGCCACCAGGGACGAGCAGTACTTC. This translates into CSVATRDEQYF.

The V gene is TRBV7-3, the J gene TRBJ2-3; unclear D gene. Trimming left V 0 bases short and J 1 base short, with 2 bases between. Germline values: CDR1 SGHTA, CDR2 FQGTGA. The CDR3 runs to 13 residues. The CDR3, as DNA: TGTGCCAGCAGCTTAACGGGCACAGATACGCAGTATTTT. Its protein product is CASSLTGTDTQYF.

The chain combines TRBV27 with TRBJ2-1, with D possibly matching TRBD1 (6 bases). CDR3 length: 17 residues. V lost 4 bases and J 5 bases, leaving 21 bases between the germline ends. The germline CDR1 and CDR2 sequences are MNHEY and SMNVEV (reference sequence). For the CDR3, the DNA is TGTGCCAGCAGTTCCCAACCTACAGGGTATTTCGACAATGAGCAGTTCTTC. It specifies CASSSQPTGYFDNEQFF.

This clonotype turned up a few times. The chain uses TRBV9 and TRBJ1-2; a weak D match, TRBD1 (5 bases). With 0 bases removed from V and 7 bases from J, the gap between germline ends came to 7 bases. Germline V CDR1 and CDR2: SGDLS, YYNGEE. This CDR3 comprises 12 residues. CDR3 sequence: CASSVVQGGYTF. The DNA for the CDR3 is TGTGCCAGCAGCGTAGTTCAGGGTGGCTACACCTTC.

CDR3 region: CSVEPGTGNTIYF. As DNA, the CDR3 is TGCAGCGTTGAACCAGGGACTGGAAACACCATATATTTT. The genes are TRBV29-1 and TRBJ1-3, with D perhaps TRBD1 (5 bases). The CDR3 is 13 residues long. CDR1 is SQVTM and CDR2 is ANQGSEA in the germline V gene. Trimming pared 2 bases from V and 2 bases from J, leaving 7 bases between.

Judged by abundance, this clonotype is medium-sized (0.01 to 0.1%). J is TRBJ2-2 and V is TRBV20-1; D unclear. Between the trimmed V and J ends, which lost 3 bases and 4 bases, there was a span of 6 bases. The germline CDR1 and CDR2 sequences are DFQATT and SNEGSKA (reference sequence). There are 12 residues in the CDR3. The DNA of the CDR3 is TGCAGTGCTAGCTTATCCACCGGGGAGCTGTTTTTT. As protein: CSASLSTGELFF.

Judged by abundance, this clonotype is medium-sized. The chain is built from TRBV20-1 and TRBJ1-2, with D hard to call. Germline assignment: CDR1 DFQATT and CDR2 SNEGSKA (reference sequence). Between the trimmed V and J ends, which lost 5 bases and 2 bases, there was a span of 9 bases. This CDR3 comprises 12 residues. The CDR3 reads CSAEDENYGYTF. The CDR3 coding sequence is TGCAGTGCTGAGGACGAAAACTATGGCTACACCTTC.

The CDR3 DNA sequence: TGCAGTGCTAGAGAGGCCGGGGAGCTGTTTTTT. Its translation is CSAREAGELFF. The chain couples TRBV20-1 to TRBJ2-2, with D uncertain. Germline V gene sequence: CDR1 DFQATT, CDR2 SNEGSKA (reference sequence). The length of the CDR3 is 11 residues. Trimming pared 0 bases from V and 6 bases from J, leaving 2 bases between.

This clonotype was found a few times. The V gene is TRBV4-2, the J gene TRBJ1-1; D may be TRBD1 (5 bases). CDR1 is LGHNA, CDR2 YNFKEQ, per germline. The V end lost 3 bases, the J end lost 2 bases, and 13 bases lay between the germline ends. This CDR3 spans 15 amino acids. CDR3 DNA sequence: TGTGCCAGCAGCCAGTCCGGGGGGATAAACACTGAAGCTTTCTTT. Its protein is CASSQSGGINTEAFF.

CDR3 loop: CASSFWGSAGADTQYF. The CDR3, as DNA: TGTGCCAGCAGCTTTTGGGGCTCCGCGGGCGCAGATACGCAGTATTTT. The chain joins TRBV7-3 to TRBJ2-3, with D perhaps assigned TRBD1 or TRBD2 (5 bases each). CDR3 size: 16 residues. The ends were cut back, 3 bases at V and 4 bases at J, with 17 bases in the middle. CDR1 is SGHTA, CDR2 FQGTGA, per germline.

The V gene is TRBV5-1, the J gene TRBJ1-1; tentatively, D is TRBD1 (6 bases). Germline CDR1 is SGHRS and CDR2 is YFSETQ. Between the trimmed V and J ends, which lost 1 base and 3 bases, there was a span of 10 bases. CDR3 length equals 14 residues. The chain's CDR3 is CASSLSGGDTEAFF. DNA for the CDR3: TGCGCCAGCAGCTTGAGTGGGGGCGACACTGAAGCTTTCTTT.

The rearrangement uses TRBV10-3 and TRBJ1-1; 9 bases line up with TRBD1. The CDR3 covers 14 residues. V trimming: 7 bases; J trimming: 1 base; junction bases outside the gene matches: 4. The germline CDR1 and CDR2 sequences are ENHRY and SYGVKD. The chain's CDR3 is CAITRDRENTEAFF. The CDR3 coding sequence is TGTGCCATCACTCGGGACAGGGAGAACACTGAAGCTTTCTTT.